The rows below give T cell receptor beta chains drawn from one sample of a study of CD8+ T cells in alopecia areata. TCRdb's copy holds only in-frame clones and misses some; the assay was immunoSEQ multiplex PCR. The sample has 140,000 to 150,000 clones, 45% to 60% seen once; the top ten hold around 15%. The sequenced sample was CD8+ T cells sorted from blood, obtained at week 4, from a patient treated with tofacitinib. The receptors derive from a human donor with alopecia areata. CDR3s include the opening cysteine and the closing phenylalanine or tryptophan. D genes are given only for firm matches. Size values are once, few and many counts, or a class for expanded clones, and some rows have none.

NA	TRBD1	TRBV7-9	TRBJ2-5	TGTGCCAGCAGCTTAGGGGACAGGAAGACCCAGTACTTC	CASSLGDRKTQYF
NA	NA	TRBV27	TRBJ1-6	TGTGCCAGCAGTTTATCCGGGACGGCCAATTCACCCCTCCACTTT	CASSLSGTANSPLHF
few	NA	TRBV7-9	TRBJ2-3	TGTGCCAGCAGCTTAGCACAGGGCACGACAGATACGCAGTATTTT	CASSLAQGTTDTQYF
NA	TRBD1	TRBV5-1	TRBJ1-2	TGCGCCAGCAGCCTGGGACAGCAATTTAACTATGGCTACACCTTC	CASSLGQQFNYGYTF
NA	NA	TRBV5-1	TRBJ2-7	TGCGCCAGCAGCCCCGGCCGCATAGGGAGCTCCTACGAGCAGTACTTC	CASSPGRIGSSYEQYF
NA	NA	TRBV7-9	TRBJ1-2	TGTGCCAGCAGCAGGGGGGACTATGGCTACACCTTC	CASSRGDYGYTF
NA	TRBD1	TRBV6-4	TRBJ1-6	TGTGCCAGCCGGGCCGGGACAGATGGATCACCCCTCCACTTT	CASRAGTDGSPLHF
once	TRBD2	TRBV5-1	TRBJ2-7	TGCGCCAGCAGCTCACCTAGCGGGGTATACGAGCAGTACTTC	CASSSPSGVYEQYF
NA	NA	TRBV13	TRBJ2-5	TGTGCCAGCAGCCCCGAGGAGCAAGAGACCCAGTACTTC	CASSPEEQETQYF
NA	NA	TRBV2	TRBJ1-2	TGTGCCAGCAGTGAACCAGGGCCCGACGGCTACACCTTC	CASSEPGPDGYTF
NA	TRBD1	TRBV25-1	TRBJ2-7	TGTGCCAGCAGTGATGGGACAGGGTATCTCTACGAGCAGTACTTC	CASSDGTGYLYEQYF
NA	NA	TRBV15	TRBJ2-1	TGTGCCACCAGCAGAAATCCGGGGGCGAATGAGCAGTTCTTC	CATSRNPGANEQFF
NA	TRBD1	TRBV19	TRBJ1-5	TGTGCCAGTAGATCATGGGACAGCGGAAGCAATCAGCCCCAGCATTTT	CASRSWDSGSNQPQHF
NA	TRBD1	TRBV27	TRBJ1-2	TGTGCCAGCAGTTTATTGGGGACAGGGGGCGCAGGGGGTGGCTACACCTTC	CASSLLGTGGAGGGYTF
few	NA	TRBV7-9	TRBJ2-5	TGTGCCAGCAGTTCTGGGGCGGACATTCAAGAGACCCAGTACTTC	CASSSGADIQETQYF
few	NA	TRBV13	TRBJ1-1	TGTGCCAGCAGCTCCTTGGGCAGCATGAACACTGAAGCTTTCTTT	CASSSLGSMNTEAFF
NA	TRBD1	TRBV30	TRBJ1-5	TGTGCCTGGAGTACTGCCGGGACAGGGGTCAATCAGCCCCAGCATTTT	CAWSTAGTGVNQPQHF
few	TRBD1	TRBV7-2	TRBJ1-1	TGTGCCAGCAGCTTACTGACAGGGGGCCCTGAAGCTTTCTTT	CASSLLTGGPEAFF
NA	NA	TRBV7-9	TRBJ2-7	TGTGCCAGCAGCTTAGCGGGAGAAGGCCGCGAGCAGTACTTC	CASSLAGEGREQYF
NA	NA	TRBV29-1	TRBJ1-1	TGCAGCGTTGTATCCTACACTGAAGCTTTCTTT	CSVVSYTEAFF
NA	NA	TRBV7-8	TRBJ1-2	TGTGCCAGCAGCTTAACTAACTATGGCTACACCTTC	CASSLTNYGYTF
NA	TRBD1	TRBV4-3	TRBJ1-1	TGCGCCAGCAGCCAAGTTCTATCCGACAGGGCTGAAGCTTTCTTT	CASSQVLSDRAEAFF
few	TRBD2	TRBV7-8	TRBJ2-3	TGTGCCAGCGGAGAGCGGGGGCGCACAGATACGCAGTATTTT	CASGERGRTDTQYF
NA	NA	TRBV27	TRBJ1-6	TGTGCCAGCAGTTTTCAGGGTAATTCACCCCTCCACTTT	CASSFQGNSPLHF
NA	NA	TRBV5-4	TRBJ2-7	TGTGCCAGCAGAAGAGGGGGGGACGGCGAGCAGTACTTC	CASRRGGDGEQYF
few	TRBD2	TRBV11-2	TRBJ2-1	TGTGCCAGCAGCACCGGGGAGGGGAATGAGCAGTTCTTC	CASSTGEGNEQFF
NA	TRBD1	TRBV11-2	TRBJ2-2	TGTGCCAGCAGCTGGAGGACAGGGAGAAACACCGGGGAGCTGTTTTTT	CASSWRTGRNTGELFF
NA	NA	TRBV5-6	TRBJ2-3	TGTGCCAGCAGCTTGGGGTCAGATACGCAGTATTTT	CASSLGSDTQYF
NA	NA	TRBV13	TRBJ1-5	TGTGCCAGCAGCTTAGGGGTAATGCAGCCCCAGCATTTT	CASSLGVMQPQHF
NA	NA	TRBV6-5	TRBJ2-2	TGTGCCAGCACGGGAAATTTCGCCGGGGAGCTGTTTTTT	CASTGNFAGELFF
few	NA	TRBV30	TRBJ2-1	TGTGCCTGGAGCTATAACAATGAGCAGTTCTTC	CAWSYNNEQFF
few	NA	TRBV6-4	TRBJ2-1	TGTGCCAGCAGTGCCGACTTCGCGGGGTACAATGAGCAGTTCTTC	CASSADFAGYNEQFF
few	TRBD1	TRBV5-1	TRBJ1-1	TGCGCCAGCAGCTTGGTGGAGGGGGCCCTCGCTGAAGCTTTCTTT	CASSLVEGALAEAFF
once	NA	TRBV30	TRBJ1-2	TGTGCCTGGAGTGTACCCAGTGGGGATCCCGCCTATGGCTACACCTTC	CAWSVPSGDPAYGYTF
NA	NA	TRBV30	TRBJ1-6	TGTGCCTGGAGCTCCAGAGGGGAGCATTCACCCCTCCACTTT	CAWSSRGEHSPLHF
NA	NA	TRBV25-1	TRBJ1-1	TGTGCCAGCAGTGATTACAGGGAGGGGAGCACTGAAGCTTTCTTT	CASSDYREGSTEAFF
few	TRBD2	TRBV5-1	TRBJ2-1	TGCGCCAGCAGCTTGCGGCGGGGGGGCTTCAATGAGCAGTTCTTC	CASSLRRGGFNEQFF
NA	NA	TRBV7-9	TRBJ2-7	TGTGCCAGCAGCCCGGATCCGAGGTTCGAGCAGTACTTC	CASSPDPRFEQYF
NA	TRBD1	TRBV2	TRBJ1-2	TGTGCCAGCAGTCCCCCGGGAGGGGACAGGCTTTTTTACGGCTACACCTTC	CASSPPGGDRLFYGYTF
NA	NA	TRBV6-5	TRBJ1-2	TGTGCCAGCAGTTACTTTGGGGCCTATGGCTACACCTTC	CASSYFGAYGYTF
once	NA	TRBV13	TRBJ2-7	TGTGCCAGCAGCTTGGGAGTCGGGCAGTACTTC	CASSLGVGQYF
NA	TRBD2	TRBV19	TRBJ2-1	TGTGCCAGTAGTATAGGTCCTAGCGGGAGTTACAATGAGCAGTTCTTC	CASSIGPSGSYNEQFF